The clone carrying this TCR beta chain came up once. The entry originates in a study of blood T cell repertoires in COVID-19. The CDR3 is made up of 14 amino acids. Per germline, CDR1 WSHSY and CDR2 SAAADI. Trimming left V 6 bases short and J 0 bases short, with 9 bases between. Generated by immunoSEQ multiplex PCR, the TCRdb table keeps only in-frame clones and is missing some. The sample yields about 210,000 clones, 83% seen once. The receptor was isolated from a woman in her thirties or forties with active or convalescent COVID-19. This chain joins TRBV10-2 and TRBJ1-5; D ambiguous. The sequenced sample was peripheral blood. Written as DNA, the CDR3 is TGCGCCAGCAGGACGGGGTATAGCAATCAGCCCCAGCATTTT. This gives the protein CASRTGYSNQPQHF.